What follows describes a single T cell receptor beta chain. CDR1 is MNHNS and CDR2 is SASEGT in the germline V gene. Trimming took off 1 base at V and 7 bases at J, with 8 bases between the two ends. The length of the CDR3 is 14 residues. The data belong to a study of blood T cell repertoires in COVID-19. Looking at the study overall: Acute-phase and convalescent COVID-19 samples originated in the United States, Italy and Spain.

The assay was immunoSEQ multiplex PCR, and TCRdb's table has in-frame clones only and misses some. The sample has about 34,000 clones; less than 85% are singletons. V gene TRBV6-1 combines with J gene TRBJ1-6; weak D call: TRBD1 (6 bases). The source is a human donor with acute or convalescent COVID-19. The donor label of this sample is uncertain. Sequencing used peripheral blood. CDR3 amino acids: CASSEGQGNSPLHF. For the CDR3, the DNA is TGTGCCAGCAGTGAAGGTCAGGGGAATTCACCCCTCCACTTT.